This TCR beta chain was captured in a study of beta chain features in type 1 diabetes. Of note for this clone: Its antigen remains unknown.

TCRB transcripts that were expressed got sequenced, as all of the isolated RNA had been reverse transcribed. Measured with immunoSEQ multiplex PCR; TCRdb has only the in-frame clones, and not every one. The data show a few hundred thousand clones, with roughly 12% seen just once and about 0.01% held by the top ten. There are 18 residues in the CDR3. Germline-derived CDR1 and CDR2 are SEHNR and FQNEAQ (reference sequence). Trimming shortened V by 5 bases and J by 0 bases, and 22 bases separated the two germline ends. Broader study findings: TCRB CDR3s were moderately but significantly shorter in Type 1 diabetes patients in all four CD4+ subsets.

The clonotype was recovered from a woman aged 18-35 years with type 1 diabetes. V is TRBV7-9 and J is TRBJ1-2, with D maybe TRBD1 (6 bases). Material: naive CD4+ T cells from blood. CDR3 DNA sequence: TGTGCCAGCAGCCCACCTCCGCCCGGGGGGCAAACTAACTATGGCTACACCTTC. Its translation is CASSPPPPGGQTNYGYTF.